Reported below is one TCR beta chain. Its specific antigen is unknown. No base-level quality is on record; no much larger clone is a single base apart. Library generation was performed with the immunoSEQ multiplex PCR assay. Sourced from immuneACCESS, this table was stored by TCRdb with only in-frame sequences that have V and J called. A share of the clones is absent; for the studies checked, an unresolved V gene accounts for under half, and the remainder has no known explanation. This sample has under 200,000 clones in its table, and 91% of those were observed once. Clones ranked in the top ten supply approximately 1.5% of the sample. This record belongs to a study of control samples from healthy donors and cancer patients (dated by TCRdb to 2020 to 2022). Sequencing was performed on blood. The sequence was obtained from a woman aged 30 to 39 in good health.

The CDR3 has the sequence CASRGQGRTGELFF. The DNA reads as follows: TGTGCCAGCCGGGGACAGGGTCGCACCGGGGAGCTGTTTTTT. The receptor chain draws on TRBV3-1 (or the pseudogene TRBV3-2) and TRBJ2-2, and 9 junction bases match TRBD1. The CDR1 and CDR2 encoded by the germline V gene (reference sequence) are LGHDT and YNNKEL. After removal of 8 bases from V and 4 bases from J, the junction retains 5 bases not matched to a gene. Inclusive of the bounding cysteine and phenylalanine, the CDR3 is 14 residues long. Only the CDR3 part of the read is kept: 42 bases, read in frame from the first base.